This T cell receptor (beta chain) was obtained from a study of blood T cell repertoires in COVID-19. Study-wide context: The samples span acute and convalescent COVID-19 from the United States, Italy and Spain.

The authors' processing: It was from reference gene primer amplification that nucleated cell counts were estimated. TCRdb's table, derived via immunoSEQ multiplex PCR, lists solely in-frame clones and lacks some. V and J calls and clone size are those listed in that table; D and trimming were worked out from the DNA. The table lists 130,000 to 150,000 clones, just under 85% of them singletons, with about 3% in the top ten. The sequence came from a woman aged 40 to 55 with active or convalescent COVID-19. The sequenced material came from peripheral blood.

The CDR3 DNA is TGTGCCAGCAGCCCTTTTTGGAAGCGGGATGCGTACAATGAGCAGTTCTTC. Translated, it gives CASSPFWKRDAYNEQFF. The rearrangement links TRBV3-1 (or the pseudogene TRBV3-2) to TRBJ2-1; 7 positions match TRBD2. The CDR3 sequence is 17 residues long. The germline V gene encodes CDR1 LGHDT and CDR2 YNNKEL (reference sequence). V lost 4 bases to trimming and J lost 4 bases; unmatched junction nucleotides: 13.